The next 28 T cell receptor beta chains were all read from a single sample in a study of T cell repertoires in cytomegalovirus infection. No cognate antigen is known for these TCRs. MiXCR was run by TCRdb on the reads, yielding one entry per CDR3 protein. Of fewer than 950,000 distinct CDR3 sequences listed, 30% to 35% are singletons. The starting material was cultured CD8+ T cells from PBMCs, obtained from culture after CMV antigen stimulation. Every receptor here comes from a human donor in good health (CMV status not recorded). Some clones in this sample may be carry-over from other donors' samples.

This clonotype was picked up a small number of times. V gene TRBV24-1 combines with J gene TRBJ2-5; TRBD1 is a possible D gene (6 bases). The CDR3 runs 16 residues. Deletions cut 5 bases from V and 5 bases from J, with 20 bases between. Germline CDR1 reads KGHDR; CDR2 reads SFDVKD. CDR3 DNA: TGTGCCACCAGTGCCCGACCTGGGGCAGGGGACGAGACCCAGTACTTC. It is translated as CATSARPGAGDETQYF.

The V gene is TRBV12-3 or TRBV12-4, the J gene TRBJ2-7, with D possibly TRBD1 on 5 matching bases. V lost 5 bases to trimming and J lost 7 bases, with 12 bases between them. The CDR3 is 12 amino acids. The CDR3 region is CASSLGRQEQYF. Here the CDR3 DNA reads TGTGCCAGCAGTCTTGGGCGACAGGAGCAGTACTTC.

This sequence joins TRBV27 and TRBJ2-5, with 10 bases fitting TRBD1. The CDR3 length is 15 residues. In germline, CDR1 is MNHEY, CDR2 SMNVEV (reference sequence). The junction had 11 bases not matched to a gene; V was cut back by 10 bases and J by 3 bases. The CDR3: CAILLPGTGEETQYF. In DNA, the CDR3 is TGTGCCATCTTGTTGCCCGGGACAGGGGAAGAGACCCAGTACTTC.

The CDR3 spells CASNLPLVGYGYTF. The CDR3 region has the DNA TGTGCCAGCAACCTCCCCCTTGTTGGCTATGGCTACACCTTC. The chain recombines TRBV7-9 with TRBJ1-2; D uncertain. The ends were cut back, 7 bases at V and 4 bases at J, with 16 bases in the middle. The CDR3 sequence is 14 residues long. Germline CDR1 is SEHNR and CDR2 is FQNEAQ (reference sequence). Full variable domain (outside the CDR3, taken from reference TRBV7-9 and TRBJ1-2): DTGVSQNPRHKITKRGQNVTFRCDPISEHNRLYWYRQTLGQGPEFLTYFQNEAQLEKSRLLSDRFSAERPKGSFSTLEIQRTEQGDSAMYLCASNLPLVGYGYTFGSGTRLTVV.

The chain couples TRBV27 to TRBJ1-5; D is ambiguous. Trimming left V 0 bases short and J 9 bases short, with 9 bases between. This CDR3 has 13 residues. Germline V gives CDR1 MNHEY, CDR2 SMNVEV (reference sequence). The CDR3 loop reads CASSLSGGMPQHF. In nucleotides, the CDR3 is TGTGCCAGCAGTTTATCTGGTGGGATGCCCCAGCATTTT.

V gene TRBV7-1 combines with J gene TRBJ2-4; D may be TRBD1 or TRBD2 (5 bases each). TRBV7-1 is flagged as an ORF with uncertain function. The CDR3 extends over 13 amino acids. The ends were cut back, 7 bases at V and 6 bases at J, with 13 bases in the middle. The CDR3 is CASNGASINIQYF. DNA for the CDR3: TGTGCCAGCAACGGGGCCTCAATAAACATTCAGTACTTC.

This chain joins TRBV28 and TRBJ2-1, with D hard to call. Per germline, CDR1 MDHEN and CDR2 SYDVKM. The CDR3 totals 17 residues. The V end lost 5 bases, the J end lost 2 bases, and 19 bases lay between the germline ends. Here the CDR3 reads CASSSLPSTPPYNEQFF. CDR3 nucleotides: TGTGCCAGCAGTAGTCTGCCCAGTACTCCCCCCTACAATGAGCAGTTCTTC. Drawing the rest from reference TRBV28 and TRBJ2-1, the complete variable domain is DVKVTQSSRYLVKRTGEKVFLECVQDMDHENMFWYRQDPGLGLRLIYFSYDVKMKEKGDIPEGYSVSREKKERFSLILESASTNQTSMYLCASSSLPSTPPYNEQFFGPGTRLTVL.

This clonotype was detected many times. The genes are TRBV7-6 and TRBJ2-2, with D perhaps matching TRBD2 (6 bases). CDR1 is SGHVS, CDR2 FNYEAQ, per germline. V lost 5 bases to trimming and J lost 8 bases, with 18 bases between them. This CDR3 region has 15 residues. The CDR3 DNA sequence: TGTGCCAGCAGCACTGGGACTGGTGTTGAGGGGGAGCTGTTTTTT. Translating gives CASSTGTGVEGELFF. Complete variable domain (other parts from reference TRBV7-6 and TRBJ2-2): GAGVSQSPRYKVTKRGQDVALRCDPISGHVSLYWYRQALGQGPEFLTYFNYEAQQDKSGLPNDRFSAERPEGSISTLTIQRTEQRDSAMYRCASSTGTGVEGELFFGEGSRLTVL.

This clonotype was recorded a few times. Here the CDR3 reads CASSSIAGGTDTQYF. The CDR3 DNA reads as TGTGCCAGCAGTTCCATAGCGGGGGGGACAGATACGCAGTATTTT. The V gene is TRBV6-1, the J gene TRBJ2-3; 11 bases match TRBD2. The CDR3 runs to 15 residues. The ends lost 5 bases at V and 3 bases at J; junction bases unmatched: 4. Germline V lookup: CDR1 MNHNS, CDR2 SASEGT.

Only a few counts were recorded for this clonotype. The rearrangement joins TRBV5-5 to TRBJ2-1; D remains unclear. CDR1 SGHKS and CDR2 YYEKEE come from the germline V gene (reference sequence). CDR3 length equals 13 residues. Trimming shortened V by 0 bases and J by 3 bases, and 4 bases separated the two germline ends. CDR3 region: CASSLEFYNEQFF. CDR3 DNA: TGTGCCAGCAGCTTGGAGTTCTACAATGAGCAGTTCTTC.

V usage is TRBV12-3 or TRBV12-4 and J usage is TRBJ2-2; D is undetermined. This CDR3 spans 13 amino acids. Trimming removed 7 bases from V and 1 base from J, with 7 bases in between. CDR3 sequence reads: CASMALNTGELFF. CDR3 DNA sequence: TGTGCCAGCATGGCTTTGAACACCGGGGAGCTGTTTTTT.

The V call is TRBV2, the J call TRBJ1-2, with D unclear. This CDR3 region has 17 residues. With 2 bases removed from V and 0 bases from J, the gap between germline ends came to 16 bases. The germline V gene has CDR1 SNHLY and CDR2 FYNNEI. The CDR3 nucleotides are TGTGCCAGCAGTGAATCATTATACGGAGGCCCTAACTATGGCTACACCTTC. Its translation: CASSESLYGGPNYGYTF.

This clonotype was detected many times. This chain joins TRBV2 and TRBJ2-7; no clear D. Germline CDR1 is SNHLY and CDR2 is FYNNEI. CDR3 length: 13 residues. Trimming removed 3 bases from V and 2 bases from J, with 8 bases in between. The CDR3 DNA sequence: TGTGCCAGCAGTGATACTGTAACCTACGAGCAGTACGTC. Protein sequence: CASSDTVTYEQYV.

V is TRBV19 and J is TRBJ2-1; D ambiguous. V lost 7 bases to trimming and J lost 6 bases, with 16 bases between them. Per the germline V gene, CDR1 is LNHDA and CDR2 is SQIVND (reference sequence). CDR3 size: 14 residues. Here the CDR3 reads CASTSGDTTNEQFF. CDR3 bases: TGTGCCAGTACCTCTGGCGACACCACCAATGAGCAGTTCTTC.

The rearrangement uses TRBV2 and TRBJ2-5; TRBD1 matches at 7 bases. CDR3 length equals 17 residues. Losses at the gene ends were 7 bases for V and 2 bases for J; bases not matched to a gene: 16. Germline-derived CDR1 and CDR2 are SNHLY and FYNNEI. Here the CDR3 DNA reads TGTGCCAGCACGAGTTGGAGGACAGGTCGGGGTCAAGAGACCCAGTACTTC. Residues: CASTSWRTGRGQETQYF.

The chain joins TRBV7-9 to TRBJ1-2, with TRBD1 as a possible D gene (6 bases). V lost 0 bases to trimming and J lost 6 bases, with 20 bases between them. Germline V CDR1 and CDR2: SEHNR, FQNEAQ (reference sequence). The CDR3 is made up of 17 amino acids. For the CDR3, the DNA is TGTGCCAGCAGCTTAGCTGACAGGCCGGCTCGGGTGGATGGCTACACCTTC. Encoded protein: CASSLADRPARVDGYTF. Full variable domain (remainder filled in from reference TRBV7-9 and TRBJ1-2): DTGVSQNPRHKITKRGQNVTFRCDPISEHNRLYWYRQTLGQGPEFLTYFQNEAQLEKSRLLSDRFSAERPKGSFSTLEIQRTEQGDSAMYLCASSLADRPARVDGYTFGSGTRLTVV.

Points on this clonotype: This may come from a read error, since a much larger clone is one base off. The chain carries TRBV5-5 and TRBJ1-1; TRBD1 matches at 9 bases. This CDR3 has 17 amino acids. V lost 4 bases and J lost 0; bases outside the gene matches: 10. Germline lookup yields CDR1 SGHKS and CDR2 YYEKEE (reference sequence). CDR3 nucleotide sequence: TGTGCCAGCAGCGGGGGGACAGGGTTGACAATGAACACTGAAGCTTTCTTT. It codes for CASSGGTGLTMNTEAFF.

This chain uses TRBV27 with TRBJ1-5, with TRBD1 matching over 9 bases. Trimming took 8 bases from V and 7 from J; bases not matched to a gene: 6. Per germline, CDR1 MNHEY and CDR2 SMNVEV (reference sequence). CDR3 length: 13 amino acids. CDR3 amino acids: CASGTGRRQPQHF. For the CDR3, the DNA is TGTGCCAGCGGGACAGGGAGAAGACAGCCCCAGCATTTT.

The chain couples TRBV7-9 to TRBJ2-7; D perhaps matches TRBD1 (6 bases). Trimming stripped 5 bases from V and 4 bases from J, with 12 bases between. This CDR3 has 13 residues. The V gene's germline CDR1 is SEHNR and CDR2 FQNEAQ (reference sequence). CDR3 sequence: CASSEDSQYEQYV. CDR3 nucleotide sequence: TGTGCCAGCAGCGAGGACAGCCAATACGAGCAGTACGTC.

This clonotype was picked up many times. This rearrangement joins TRBV5-1 to TRBJ2-7; possible D gene TRBD1, 5 bases. Germline CDR1 reads SGHRS; CDR2 reads YFSETQ. The CDR3 is 16 residues long. Trimming took 1 base from V and 6 from J, leaving 20 bases between them. The CDR3: CASSLSPGKISGEQYF. In DNA form, the CDR3 reads TGCGCCAGCAGCTTGTCACCAGGGAAAATATCGGGCGAGCAGTACTTC.

The sample holds a few counts of this clonotype. The chain carries TRBV7-3 and TRBJ2-3; 10 bases line up with TRBD1. The CDR3 consists of 15 residues. J gave up 5 bases and V 5 bases, and 7 bases lay outside the gene matches. Germline-derived CDR1 and CDR2 are SGHTA and FQGTGA. The CDR3 DNA follows: TGTGCCAGCAGCAAGACAGGGGGCATAGGAGATACGCAGTATTTT. Protein: CASSKTGGIGDTQYF.

On this clonotype itself: Because the CDR3's place on the DNA is in doubt, the DNA is left out and the CDR3 is given as listed by TCRdb. CDR3 loop: CASSLFGQGIGYV. The chain recombines TRBV28 with TRBJ2-7; the table's TRBD1 call for D was not verified on the DNA. Germline loops: CDR1 MDHEN, CDR2 SYDVKM. The CDR3 is 13 residues long, ends included.

This clonotype was recorded many times. This rearrangement joins TRBV7-9 to TRBJ2-3; D is undetermined. The V gene's germline CDR1 is SEHNR and CDR2 FQNEAQ (reference sequence). The V and J ends lost 4 bases and 0 bases respectively, with 11 bases between them. The CDR3 extends over 15 amino acids. The DNA for the CDR3 is TGTGCCAGCAGCTCTACAGAGACCAGCACAGATACGCAGTATTTT. The encoded protein is CASSSTETSTDTQYF. Complete variable domain (other parts from reference TRBV7-9 and TRBJ2-3): DTGVSQNPRHKITKRGQNVTFRCDPISEHNRLYWYRQTLGQGPEFLTYFQNEAQLEKSRLLSDRFSAERPKGSFSTLEIQRTEQGDSAMYLCASSSTETSTDTQYFGPGTRLTVL.

Concerning this clonotype itself: A clone one base away is much larger, so this may be a read error. V and J are TRBV12-3 or TRBV12-4 and TRBJ1-2; D may be TRBD1 (5 bases). The CDR3 loop spans 13 amino acids. CDR3 sequence reads: CASSFEAGFGNTF. The CDR3 nucleotides are TGTGCCAGCAGTTTTGAAGCAGGGTTTGGCAACACCTTC.

The J gene is TRBJ2-3, the V gene TRBV12-5; no reliable D call. V lost 3 bases to trimming and J lost 2 bases, with 21 bases between them. Germline lookup yields CDR1 LGHNT and CDR2 FRNRAP. The CDR3 sequence is 18 residues long. In nucleotides, the CDR3 is TGTGCTAGTGGTTTTTCCCTTCGGCGAGACCGAGACACAGATACGCAGTATTTT. It codes for CASGFSLRRDRDTDTQYF.

This clonotype was observed a single time. A clone one base away is much larger, so this may be a read error. This chain joins TRBV6-1 and TRBJ1-5, with D perhaps TRBD1 (6 bases). CDR3 length: 15 residues. CDR1 MNHNS and CDR2 SASEGT come from the germline V gene. DNA for the CDR3: TGTGTCAGCAGTGAGGTTGGACAGTTCAATCAGCCCCAGCATTTT. Its translation: CVSSEVGQFNQPQHF.

CDR3 nucleotide sequence: TGTGCCAGCAGTTTTAAGGACAGGGGAAGGGATGGCTACACCTTC. This codes for CASSFKDRGRDGYTF. This rearrangement joins TRBV27 to TRBJ1-2; 9 bases map to TRBD1. J was trimmed by 6 bases and V by 3 bases; bases with no gene match: 8. The CDR3 runs to 15 residues. Looked up from germline, CDR1 is MNHEY and CDR2 is SMNVEV (reference sequence).

This clonotype was observed a handful of times. This rearrangement joins TRBV5-1 to TRBJ2-3; 9 bases match TRBD2. The length of the CDR3 is 15 residues. Trimming at V came to 4 bases and at J to 1 base, leaving 4 bases not matched to a gene. CDR1 and CDR2 from the germline V gene are SGHRS and YFSETQ. CDR3 sequence reads: CASSRSSGGTDTQYF. Here the CDR3 DNA reads TGCGCCAGCAGCCGATCTAGCGGGGGCACAGATACGCAGTATTTT.